The 13 T cell receptor beta chains below all came from one sample that was sequenced in a study of cytomegalovirus exposure and HLA in healthy donors. The PCR was carried out with 60 Vbeta primers and 13 Jbeta primers. The data were produced by immunoSEQ multiplex PCR, yet TCRdb's version contains in-frame clones alone and is incomplete. The table has about 140,000 clones, just over 70% seen once. Sequenced: PBMCs. These receptors were obtained from a woman aged 30 to 39 in good health and CMV-seronegative.

V gene TRBV5-1 combines with J gene TRBJ2-2; 7 positions match TRBD1. CDR1 SGHRS and CDR2 YFSETQ come from the germline V gene. Unmatched junction bases numbered 5, after V lost 4 bases and J lost 2 bases. This CDR3 comprises 15 residues. The CDR3 spells CASSMGTANTGELFF. The CDR3 DNA sequence: TGCGCCAGCAGCATGGGGACAGCAAACACCGGGGAGCTGTTTTTT.

This clone is a singleton in its sample. The V gene is TRBV6-1, the J gene TRBJ1-5, with D hard to call. Germline V gene lookup returns CDR1 MNHNS and CDR2 SASEGT. CDR3 length: 13 amino acids. The ends were cut back, 9 bases at V and 7 bases at J, with 16 bases in the middle. The CDR3 spells CASAWEMMQPQHF. The CDR3 nucleotides read TGTGCCAGTGCCTGGGAGATGATGCAGCCCCAGCATTTT.

V is TRBV18 and J is TRBJ1-1, with no clear D. The CDR3 runs to 13 residues. Germline CDR1 and CDR2: KGHSH and LQKENI. Trimming took 5 bases from V and 7 from J, leaving 14 bases between them. CDR3 loop: CASSATRGIEAFF. The DNA for the CDR3 is TGTGCCAGCTCAGCCACGCGGGGAATTGAAGCTTTCTTT.

This clone was seen more than once but under ten times. J is TRBJ1-6 and V is TRBV28; D is unclear. This CDR3 is built from 14 residues. The germline gives CDR1 MDHEN, CDR2 SYDVKM. V shed 6 bases and J shed 10 bases, with 16 bases lying between them. CDR3 in DNA: TGTGCCAGCAGAGAACCGGGAATAATCTCACCCCTCCACTTT. The encoded protein is CASREPGIISPLHF.

This chain uses TRBV28 with TRBJ2-7; D might be TRBD2 (5 bases). V lost 5 bases and J 3 bases, leaving 5 bases between the germline ends. CDR1 and CDR2 (germline): MDHEN, SYDVKM. The CDR3 consists of 11 residues. The CDR3 DNA sequence: TGTGCCAGCAGTCGGGGCTACGAGCAGTACTTC. Amino acid sequence: CASSRGYEQYF. Based on the CDR3 plus reference TRBV28 and TRBJ2-7, the full variable domain is DVKVTQSSRYLVKRTGEKVFLECVQDMDHENMFWYRQDPGLGLRLIYFSYDVKMKEKGDIPEGYSVSREKKERFSLILESASTNQTSMYLCASSRGYEQYFGPGTRLTVT.

The chain couples TRBV10-3 to TRBJ2-5; 13 positions agree with TRBD2. Gene TRBJ2-7 matches the end of the DNA better, so the J call may be wrong. Germline lookup yields CDR1 ENHRY and CDR2 SYGVKD. The CDR3 sequence is 15 residues long. The CDR3 region has the DNA TGTGCCATCAGTGCTCTGGGACTAGCGGGACGCGAGCAGTACTTC. Translation gives CAISALGLAGREQYF.

This chain's CDR3 is CASTRDRANTGELFF. The CDR3 DNA follows: TGTGCCAGCACCAGGGACAGGGCGAACACCGGGGAGCTGTTTTTT. The rearrangement links TRBV7-9 to TRBJ2-2, with 9 bases matching TRBD1. With 7 bases clipped from V and 0 bases from J, the junction kept 3 bases outside the gene matches. Germline V CDR1 and CDR2: SEHNR, FQNEAQ (reference sequence). This CDR3 region has 15 residues.

The chain is built from TRBV11-3 and TRBJ2-1, with D possibly TRBD2 on 7 matching bases. Germline V gene sequence: CDR1 SGHNT, CDR2 YENEEA. This CDR3 has 19 amino acids. V gave up 6 bases and J gave up 3 bases, with 27 bases separating them. The CDR3 is CASSPYTPSAGTNYNEQFF. CDR3 sequence (DNA): TGTGCCAGCAGTCCCTATACCCCCTCAGCGGGGACAAACTACAATGAGCAGTTCTTC.

The CDR3 spells CASSLAGAQEAFF. In DNA form, the CDR3 reads TGTGCCAGCAGCTTAGCTGGGGCCCAAGAAGCTTTCTTT. The chain recombines TRBV7-9 with TRBJ1-1, with D possibly TRBD1 on 5 matching bases. CDR3 length: 13 residues. CDR1 and CDR2 (germline): SEHNR, FQNEAQ (reference sequence). The ends were cut back, 0 bases at V and 8 bases at J, with 10 bases in the middle.

The CDR3 reads CASSGQFRETQYF. CDR3 bases: TGTGCCAGCAGTGGACAGTTCCGGGAGACCCAGTACTTC. The chain carries TRBV6-1 and TRBJ2-5, with D possibly matching TRBD1 (5 bases). V was clipped by 4 bases and J by 5 bases, with 11 bases between them. CDR1 and CDR2 from the germline V gene are MNHNS and SASEGT. The CDR3 runs to 13 residues.

The chain employs TRBV28 and TRBJ1-2; 7 positions match TRBD1. Germline V CDR1 and CDR2: MDHEN, SYDVKM. This CDR3 is 13 amino acids long. V gave up 0 bases and J gave up 8 bases; unmatched junction bases: 3. CDR3 sequence: CASSLWRGQGYTF. CDR3 coding DNA: TGTGCCAGCAGTTTATGGAGGGGACAGGGCTACACCTTC.

The CDR3 DNA follows: TGTGCCAGCACCGGCTCCGGGAGAGTGGCTTTCTTT. Protein: CASTGSGRVAFF. V usage is TRBV6-1 and J usage is TRBJ1-1; D is unclear. Germline V lookup: CDR1 MNHNS, CDR2 SASEGT. The CDR3 runs 12 residues. The V end was cut by 7 bases, the J end by 11 bases, with 17 bases between.

This chain uses TRBV27 with TRBJ2-1; possibly TRBD1 for D (5 bases). Germline V gene data show CDR1 as MNHEY and CDR2 as SMNVEV (reference sequence). This CDR3 is built from 16 residues. The V and J ends lost 6 bases and 8 bases respectively, with 23 bases between them. DNA for the CDR3: TGTGCCAGCAGCCTTTCGGGTCCAGGGCGGAGCGATGAGCAGTTCTTC. It encodes CASSLSGPGRSDEQFF.